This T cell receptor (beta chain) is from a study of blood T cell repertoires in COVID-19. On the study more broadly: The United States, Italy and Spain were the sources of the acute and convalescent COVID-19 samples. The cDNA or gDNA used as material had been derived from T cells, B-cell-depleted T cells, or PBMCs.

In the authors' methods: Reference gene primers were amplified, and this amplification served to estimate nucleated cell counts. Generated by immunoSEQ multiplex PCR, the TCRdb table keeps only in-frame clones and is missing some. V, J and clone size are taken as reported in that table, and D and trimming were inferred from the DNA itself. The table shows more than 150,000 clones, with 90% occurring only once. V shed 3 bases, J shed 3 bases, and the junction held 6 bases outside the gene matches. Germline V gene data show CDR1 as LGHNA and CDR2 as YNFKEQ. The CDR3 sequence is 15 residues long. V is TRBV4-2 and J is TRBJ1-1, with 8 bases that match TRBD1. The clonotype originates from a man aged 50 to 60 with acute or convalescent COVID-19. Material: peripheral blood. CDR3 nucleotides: TGTGCCAGCAGCCACAACCCACAGGGGGACACTGAAGCTTTCTTT. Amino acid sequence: CASSHNPQGDTEAFF.